Shown below are 18 T cell receptor beta chains from a single sample sequenced in a study of cytomegalovirus exposure and HLA in healthy donors. The PCR used 60 Vbeta and 13 Jbeta primers. Repertoires were generated with immunoSEQ multiplex PCR, while TCRdb's copy carries only in-frame clones and drops some. The data contain about 170,000 clones, roughly 84% of them singletons. The sequenced sample was PBMCs. These receptors all stem from a male donor in good health and CMV-seronegative.

V gene TRBV2 combines with J gene TRBJ2-5, with TRBD2 as a possible D gene (6 bases). Per germline, CDR1 SNHLY and CDR2 FYNNEI. The CDR3 spans 16 residues. With 4 bases removed from V and 3 bases from J, the gap between germline ends came to 18 bases. CDR3 sequence (DNA): TGTGCCAGCAGTGGTCTCCCCCGGGAGCTGAAAGAGACCCAGTACTTC. Its translation: CASSGLPRELKETQYF.

The V call is TRBV2, the J call TRBJ1-1, with a tentative D call TRBD1 (5 bases). In germline, CDR1 is SNHLY, CDR2 FYNNEI. V was trimmed by 5 bases and J by 3 bases, leaving 10 bases between them. This CDR3 comprises 13 residues. DNA for the CDR3: TGTGCCAGCAGTCGCGAGACAGACACTGAAGCTTTCTTT. Its protein is CASSRETDTEAFF.

This clone occurred once. CDR3 bases: TGTGCCAGCAGCGACGACAGGTTAGCACTACGGAATGAGCAGTTCTTC. Its protein product is CASSDDRLALRNEQFF. This sequence joins TRBV7-3 and TRBJ2-1; a weak D match, TRBD1 (6 bases). CDR3 length equals 16 residues. Germline CDR1 SGHTA, CDR2 FQGTGA. The V end was cut by 5 bases, the J end by 7 bases, with 21 bases between.

The rearrangement links TRBV9 to TRBJ2-1, with 8 bases fitting TRBD2. V dropped 7 bases and J dropped 6; count of bases not matched to a gene: 12. CDR1 and CDR2 (germline): SGDLS, YYNGEE. This CDR3 has 15 residues. The CDR3 DNA reads TGTGCCAGCGCCTCGGGGGGGCTACCCCCCAATGAGCAGTTCTTC. Translation: CASASGGLPPNEQFF.

This clone appeared a few times. This sequence joins TRBV19 and TRBJ2-4; 9 bases map to TRBD2. V shed 6 bases, J shed 8 bases, and the junction held 8 bases outside the gene matches. There are 14 residues in the CDR3. Looked up from germline, CDR1 is LNHDA and CDR2 is SQIVND (reference sequence). The CDR3 DNA is TGTGCCAGTAGAAACGGACTAGCGTCGTACATTCAGTACTTC. Residues: CASRNGLASYIQYF.

The chain employs TRBV2 and TRBJ2-7, with 12 bases that match TRBD1. The V segment lost 7 bases and the J segment 0 bases; nucleotides outside the gene matches: 7. Germline CDR1 SNHLY, CDR2 FYNNEI. This CDR3 contains 16 residues. Here the CDR3 DNA reads TGTGCCAGCACCCGGGACAGGGGGCTATCCTCCTACGAGCAGTACTTC. Protein product: CASTRDRGLSSYEQYF.

The chain combines TRBV14 with TRBJ2-1, with D perhaps matching TRBD1 (6 bases). The CDR3 contains 11 residues. With 4 bases removed from V and 16 bases from J, the gap between germline ends came to 14 bases. Germline CDR1 is SGHDN and CDR2 is FVKESK. The CDR3 DNA sequence: TGTGCCAGCAGCCTTGGACAGACCTATTTCTTC. Encoded protein: CASSLGQTYFF.

The chain uses TRBV23-1 and TRBJ1-5; 7 nucleotides line up with TRBD1. TRBV23-1 is recorded as an ORF, its role being uncertain. The CDR3 sequence is 18 residues long. With 6 bases clipped from V and 0 bases from J, the junction kept 14 bases outside the gene matches. CDR3 amino acids: CASRGDRERSNSNQPQHF. The CDR3 DNA sequence: TGCGCCAGCAGGGGTGACAGGGAGAGATCGAATAGCAATCAGCCCCAGCATTTT.

This clone was seen only once. The rearrangement joins TRBV4-1 to TRBJ2-3, with D possibly TRBD2 on 6 matching bases. Trimming pared 0 bases from V and 1 base from J, leaving 14 bases between. Germline CDR1 is MGHRA and CDR2 is YSYEKL. The CDR3 sequence is 17 residues long. CDR3 nucleotide sequence: TGCGCCAGCAGCCAAGATTCGGGCGGGACCGGCACAGATACGCAGTATTTT. It codes for CASSQDSGGTGTDTQYF.

The chain is built from TRBV18 and TRBJ1-1, with TRBD1 identical over 9 bases. Germline V gene data show CDR1 as KGHSH and CDR2 as LQKENI. The CDR3 has 15 amino acids. V lost 5 bases, J lost 9 bases, and 13 bases stayed unmatched. The CDR3 nucleotides read TGTGCCAGCTCAGGTGCCTCGATTGGGACAGGGAAAGCTTTCTTT. This gives the protein CASSGASIGTGKAFF.

The rearrangement links TRBV19 to TRBJ1-2, with D perhaps matching TRBD1 (6 bases). The CDR3 length is 14 residues. V lost 0 bases, J lost 5 bases, and 10 bases lay in between. The germline V gene encodes CDR1 LNHDA and CDR2 SQIVND (reference sequence). This CDR3 reads CASSIDGGLYGYTF. The CDR3 nucleotides read TGTGCCAGTAGTATAGATGGGGGCTTGTATGGCTACACCTTC. The variable domain in full, with the rest retrieved from reference TRBV19 and TRBJ1-2, is DGGITQSPKYLFRKEGQNVTLSCEQNLNHDAMYWYRQDPGQGLRLIYYSQIVNDFQKGDIAEGYSVSREKKESFPLTVTSAQKNPTAFYLCASSIDGGLYGYTFGSGTRLTVV.

The chain carries TRBV6-1 and TRBJ2-2; 10 bases fit TRBD2. V lost 7 bases to trimming and J lost 4 bases; unmatched junction nucleotides: 3. This CDR3 region has 14 residues. Germline V gene data show CDR1 as MNHNS and CDR2 as SASEGT. CDR3 DNA sequence: TGTGCCAGCAACCTAGCGGGAGCCACCGGGGAGCTGTTTTTT. Its translation: CASNLAGATGELFF.

The V and J genes are TRBV29-1 and TRBJ2-1; no firm D call. The CDR3 totals 13 residues. Per germline, CDR1 SQVTM and CDR2 ANQGSEA. Deletions cut 2 bases from V and 11 bases from J, with 16 bases between. CDR3 sequence (DNA): TGCAGCGTTGAACCGAGGTTACTGGCTAAGCAGTTCTTC. Encoded protein: CSVEPRLLAKQFF.

The chain uses TRBV27 and TRBJ2-5; possible D gene TRBD2, 5 bases. CDR1 is MNHEY, CDR2 SMNVEV, per germline (reference sequence). With 2 bases removed from V and 7 bases from J, the gap between germline ends came to 8 bases. The CDR3 is 12 amino acids. This chain's CDR3 is CASSLGGSTQYF. Written as DNA, the CDR3 is TGTGCCAGCAGTTTAGGAGGCTCGACCCAGTACTTC.

The chain couples TRBV28 to TRBJ1-1, with D possibly being TRBD1 (5 bases). The CDR3 has 14 amino acids. The V gene lost 0 bases and the J gene lost 4 bases, with 9 bases spanning the gap. The germline gives CDR1 MDHEN, CDR2 SYDVKM. CDR3 region: CASSLWGEGTEAFF. CDR3 nucleotides: TGTGCCAGCAGTTTATGGGGGGAGGGCACTGAAGCTTTCTTT.

J is TRBJ2-7 and V is TRBV25-1; 7 bases align to TRBD1. After removal of 4 bases from V and 4 bases from J, the junction contained 13 bases not matched to a gene. There are 16 residues in the CDR3. Germline-derived CDR1 and CDR2 are MGHDK and SYGVNS. The CDR3 protein is CASSGPPTGDRYEQYF. The CDR3 nucleotides are TGTGCCAGCAGTGGACCCCCTACAGGGGATAGATACGAGCAGTACTTC.

This chain connects TRBV12-5 to TRBJ1-6; no clear D. Trimming removed 0 bases at V and 4 bases at J, with 10 bases between. Germline-derived CDR1 and CDR2 are LGHNT and FRNRAP. CDR3 size: 16 residues. The CDR3 sequence: CASGLVHGSYNSPLHF. The CDR3 DNA reads TGTGCTAGTGGTTTGGTACATGGCAGTTATAATTCACCCCTCCACTTT.

The rearrangement uses TRBV5-1 and TRBJ1-1; 7 bases are shared with TRBD1. The CDR3 totals 14 residues. V lost 4 bases, J lost 3 bases, and 6 bases stayed unmatched. Germline assignment: CDR1 SGHRS and CDR2 YFSETQ. This CDR3 reads CASSLGQLDTEAFF. The DNA of the CDR3 is TGCGCCAGCAGCCTGGGACAGCTGGACACTGAAGCTTTCTTT.